This paragraph covers one TCR beta chain sequence. The antigen is undetermined. This record comes from a study of cytomegalovirus exposure and HLA in healthy donors. For the study at large: Caucasian-associated ancestry cluster membership applied to less than 85% of approximately 400 genotyped donors. Study-wide findings and caveats: Per a later analysis, 15,000 to 20,000 TCR beta sequences showed association with HLA alleles at 0.05 false discovery rate.

Vbeta (60) and Jbeta (13) primers were used in the PCR. In the original processing: Later, an analysis found 75 million to 100 million unique TCR beta chains, and approximately 10 million of these were shared. Produced via immunoSEQ multiplex PCR; TCRdb's table is partial and in-frame only. V, J and clone size are taken as reported in that table, and D and trimming were inferred from the DNA itself. The table records around 130,000 clones, 75% to 90% of them present only once. The V gene's germline CDR1 is SEHNR and CDR2 FQNEAQ (reference sequence). V lost 1 base and J 4 bases, leaving 11 bases between the germline ends. CDR3 size: 15 residues.

Material for sequencing was PBMCs. The TCR comes from a female donor in good health and CMV-seronegative. The rearrangement links TRBV7-9 to TRBJ2-1; D may be TRBD2 (5 bases). The CDR3, as DNA: TGTGCCAGCAGCTTAGGGGCTAGCAGGTACAATGAGCAGTTCTTC. It yields the protein CASSLGASRYNEQFF.